This T cell receptor (beta chain) was identified during a study of technical replicates of blood from several donors. The protocol was immunoSEQ multiplex PCR, while the TCRdb copy is restricted to in-frame clones and leaves out a portion. The profile shows approximately 65,000 clones, more than 75% of them singletons. The CDR3 is made up of 13 amino acids. CDR1 and CDR2 (germline): SGHTA, FQGNSA. Trimming removed 7 bases at V and 6 bases at J, with 15 bases between. The chain is built from TRBV7-2 and TRBJ2-5; D is perhaps TRBD1 (5 bases). The material sequenced was PBMCs. This TCR was recovered from a human donor in good health. Some clones in this sample may be carry-over from other donors' samples. The CDR3 is CASTKLREKTQYF. The CDR3 coding sequence is TGTGCCAGCACCAAACTCAGGGAAAAGACCCAGTACTTC. Based on the CDR3 plus reference TRBV7-2 and TRBJ2-5, the full variable domain is GAGVSQSPSNKVTEKGKDVELRCDPISGHTALYWYRQSLGQGLEFLIYFQGNSAPDKSGLPSDRFSAERTGGSVSTLTIQRTQQEDSAVYLCASTKLREKTQYFGPGTRLLVL.